These 32 T cell receptor beta chains share one sample of origin, sequenced in a study of cytomegalovirus exposure and HLA in healthy donors. Vbeta (60) and Jbeta (13) primers were used in the PCR. Data came from immunoSEQ multiplex PCR; TCRdb stores just in-frame clones and leaves some out. The sample table includes tens of thousands of clones. Sequencing was performed on PBMCs. The receptors were gathered from a male donor in good health and CMV-seronegative.

The chain links TRBV6-1 to TRBJ1-5; D may be TRBD1 (6 bases). Looked up from germline, CDR1 is MNHNS and CDR2 is SASEGT. Trimming pared 0 bases from V and 7 bases from J, leaving 16 bases between. The CDR3 totals 16 residues. The CDR3 protein is CASSEAPPDRMQPQHF. CDR3 bases: TGTGCCAGCAGTGAAGCGCCCCCCGACAGGATGCAGCCCCAGCATTTT.

This chain links TRBV5-1 with TRBJ1-5; D is unclear. The CDR3 consists of 12 residues. Germline assignment: CDR1 SGHRS and CDR2 YFSETQ. Trimming removed 3 bases from V and 10 bases from J, with 11 bases in between. CDR3 coding DNA: TGCGCCAGCAGCTCGCCCGGAGGCCCCCAGCATTTT. Translation gives CASSSPGGPQHF.

The chain employs TRBV2 and TRBJ2-7; perhaps TRBD1 as D (6 bases). CDR3 length equals 14 residues. V shed 5 bases and J shed 1 base, with 12 bases lying between them. The V gene's germline CDR1 is SNHLY and CDR2 FYNNEI. This chain's CDR3 is CASSRDRLSYEQYF. CDR3 sequence (DNA): TGTGCCAGCAGTCGAGACAGGTTATCCTACGAGCAGTACTTC.

The chain couples TRBV5-6 to TRBJ2-5; D not resolved. Trimming took 4 bases from V and 1 from J, leaving 8 bases between them. CDR1 is SGHDT, CDR2 YYEEEE, per germline. The CDR3 runs to 13 residues. CDR3 residues: CASSDFFQETQYF. The CDR3 DNA reads TGTGCCAGCAGCGACTTCTTCCAAGAGACCCAGTACTTC.

V gene TRBV5-1 combines with J gene TRBJ2-5; 10 bases agree with TRBD1. The better agreement between TRBJ2-7 and the DNA end casts doubt on the J call. The length of the CDR3 is 16 residues. Germline V gene sequence: CDR1 SGHRS, CDR2 YFSETQ. The CDR3 loop reads CASSLALGTGAYEQYF. The CDR3 DNA reads as TGCGCCAGCAGCCTTGCCTTGGGGACAGGGGCCTACGAGCAGTACTTC.

This chain joins TRBV6-1 and TRBJ2-5; D uncertain. Gene TRBJ2-7 matches the end of the DNA better, so the J call may be wrong. This CDR3 is built from 14 residues. Germline-derived CDR1 and CDR2 are MNHNS and SASEGT. Here the CDR3 DNA reads TGTGCCAGCAGTCCGACCGATGGGCCCTACGAGCAGTACTTC. It encodes CASSPTDGPYEQYF.

V gene TRBV28 combines with J gene TRBJ1-1, with D uncertain. Germline V CDR1 and CDR2: MDHEN, SYDVKM. The CDR3 runs to 12 residues. The V and J ends lost 1 base and 12 bases respectively, with 12 bases between them. CDR3 DNA: TGTGCCAGCAGTTTATCAAGCGGTATGCCTTTCTTT. Protein: CASSLSSGMPFF.

V usage is TRBV10-3 and J usage is TRBJ1-2; D gene unclear. The CDR3 is made up of 15 amino acids. V was pared by 2 bases and J by 4 bases, with 14 bases between. Germline CDR1 reads ENHRY; CDR2 reads SYGVKD. CDR3 amino acids: CAISESGREVYGYTF. Written as DNA, the CDR3 is TGTGCCATCAGTGAGAGTGGTCGGGAGGTCTATGGCTACACCTTC.

J is TRBJ1-6 and V is TRBV18; D unresolved. Germline CDR1 reads KGHSH; CDR2 reads LQKENI. Between the trimmed V and J ends, which lost 0 bases and 5 bases, there was a span of 8 bases. This CDR3 is built from 15 residues. CDR3 in amino acids: CASSPPGRNNSPLHF. CDR3 in DNA: TGTGCCAGCTCACCACCCGGGAGAAATAATTCACCCCTCCACTTT.

The chain joins TRBV6-1 to TRBJ1-6; a possible D gene is TRBD1 (5 bases). Germline V gene lookup returns CDR1 MNHNS and CDR2 SASEGT. CDR3 size: 13 residues. V was clipped by 11 bases and J by 9 bases, with 17 bases between them. Written as DNA, the CDR3 is TGTGCCTGGACTAACGTGGGGGGTTCACCCCTCCACTTT. Translating it yields CAWTNVGGSPLHF.

The V call is TRBV11-2, the J call TRBJ2-7; no firm D call. V gave up 5 bases and J gave up 2 bases, with 13 bases separating them. The V gene's germline CDR1 is SGHAT and CDR2 FQNNGV. This CDR3 is built from 14 residues. The CDR3 DNA sequence: TGTGCCAGCAGCCATGTCCGGTTTGCCTACGAGCAGTACTTC. This gives the protein CASSHVRFAYEQYF. The entire variable domain, with the rest obtained from reference TRBV11-2 and TRBJ2-7, is as follows: EAGVAQSPRYKIIEKRQSVAFWCNPISGHATLYWYQQILGQGPKLLIQFQNNGVVDDSQLPKDRFSAERLKGVDSTLKIQPAKLEDSAVYLCASSHVRFAYEQYFGPGTRLTVT.

This sequence joins TRBV7-9 and TRBJ2-1; 13 bases fit TRBD2. Trimming removed 1 base from V and 7 bases from J; junction bases left unmatched: 10. CDR3 length: 18 residues. Germline CDR1 and CDR2: SEHNR and FQNEAQ (reference sequence). In nucleotides, the CDR3 is TGTGCCAGCAGCTTAGGTTCCTGGACTAGCGGGAGACGTAATGAGCAGTTCTTC. Translation gives CASSLGSWTSGRRNEQFF.

The chain uses TRBV27 and TRBJ2-7; tentative D call: TRBD1 (6 bases). V gave up 5 bases and J gave up 2 bases, with 13 bases separating them. This CDR3 region has 14 residues. Germline CDR1 is MNHEY and CDR2 is SMNVEV (reference sequence). The CDR3 DNA reads as TGTGCCAGCAGTCCGCACAGGGAAACCTACGAGCAGTACTTC. Translation: CASSPHRETYEQYF.

The CDR3 region has the DNA TGTGCCAGCAGCTCGACAGGGGTCACTGAAGCTTTCTTT. Protein product: CASSSTGVTEAFF. The chain has TRBV5-4 and TRBJ1-1; 8 bases line up with TRBD1. Trimming cost V 3 bases and J 4 bases; bases outside gene matches: 2. CDR1 and CDR2 (germline): SGHNT, YYREEE (reference sequence). This CDR3 is 13 amino acids long. Full variable domain (missing parts from reference TRBV5-4 and TRBJ1-1): ETGVTQSPTHLIKTRGQQVTLRCSSQSGHNTVSWYQQALGQGPQFIFQYYREEENGRGNFPPRFSGLQFPNYSSELNVNALELDDSALYLCASSSTGVTEAFFGQGTRLTVV.

This clone counts as large by frequency. The chain has TRBV6-4 and TRBJ2-3; a weak D match, TRBD2 (6 bases). CDR1 and CDR2 (germline): MRHNA, SNTAGT. The CDR3 covers 14 residues. V lost 2 bases and J 4 bases, leaving 10 bases between the germline ends. In nucleotides, the CDR3 is TGTGCCAGCAGTGACAGTGGAGGGCCAGATACGCAGTATTTT. It is translated as CASSDSGGPDTQYF.

The V gene is TRBV28, the J gene TRBJ1-2; 7 bases map to TRBD1. This CDR3 has 13 amino acids. Looked up from germline, CDR1 is MDHEN and CDR2 is SYDVKM. Trimming removed 4 bases from V and 6 bases from J; junction bases left unmatched: 5. The CDR3 protein is CASSSDRVHGYTF. CDR3 coding DNA: TGTGCCAGCAGTTCAGACAGGGTCCATGGCTACACCTTC.

The chain employs TRBV5-1 and TRBJ1-5, with a tentative D call TRBD1 (5 bases). V gave up 0 bases and J gave up 6 bases, with 13 bases separating them. The CDR3 runs 15 residues. Looked up from germline, CDR1 is SGHRS and CDR2 is YFSETQ. In DNA, the CDR3 is TGCGCCAGCAGCTTGGGGCCGGGGAGGGGTCAGCCCCAGCATTTT. It yields the protein CASSLGPGRGQPQHF.

CDR3 coding DNA: TGCGCCAGCAGTACGGGGGGCAGTGGAAACACCATATATTTT. Protein sequence: CASSTGGSGNTIYF. V gene TRBV5-1 combines with J gene TRBJ1-3; D is possibly TRBD1 (6 bases). Per the germline V gene, CDR1 is SGHRS and CDR2 is YFSETQ. The V gene lost 5 bases and the J gene lost 3 bases, with 12 bases spanning the gap. This CDR3 is built from 14 residues.

The chain uses TRBV9 and TRBJ2-1, with TRBD1 identical over 8 bases. The CDR3 extends over 15 amino acids. Germline V lookup: CDR1 SGDLS, CDR2 YYNGEE. The trim removed 3 bases at V and 0 bases at J, leaving 2 bases unmatched. CDR3 sequence (DNA): TGTGCCAGCAGCGATACAGGGGGCTCCTACAATGAGCAGTTCTTC. Translated, it gives CASSDTGGSYNEQFF.

The chain is built from TRBV10-1 and TRBJ2-2, with D possibly being TRBD2 (6 bases). Germline CDR1 WNHNN, CDR2 SYGVQD (reference sequence). Deletions cut 0 bases from V and 5 bases from J, with 31 bases between. CDR3 length: 22 amino acids. The DNA for the CDR3 is TGCGCCAGCAGTGAGTCCGTCCCCTACACGACCACTAGCAGAGTTAGAACCGGGGAGCTGTTTTTT. Its protein is CASSESVPYTTTSRVRTGELFF.

This chain uses TRBV4-1 with TRBJ2-2; tentative D call: TRBD2 (6 bases). The CDR3 runs to 16 residues. V lost 1 base and J 1 base, leaving 10 bases between the germline ends. The germline CDR1 and CDR2 sequences are MGHRA and YSYEKL. CDR3 coding DNA: TGCGCCAGCAGCCAAGCCTTGGGACTGAACACCGGGGAGCTGTTTTTT. This gives the protein CASSQALGLNTGELFF.

V usage is TRBV19 and J usage is TRBJ1-1; 7 nucleotides match TRBD1. The germline gives CDR1 LNHDA, CDR2 SQIVND (reference sequence). This CDR3 has 15 amino acids. The V and J ends lost 6 bases and 1 base, in that order; junction bases with no gene match: 8. The CDR3: CASSRQGRGNTEAFF. The CDR3, as DNA: TGTGCCAGTAGCAGACAGGGTCGCGGGAACACTGAAGCTTTCTTT.

V is TRBV19 and J is TRBJ2-1, with TRBD2 matching over 7 bases. Looked up from germline, CDR1 is LNHDA and CDR2 is SQIVND (reference sequence). With 8 bases clipped from V and 1 base from J, the junction kept 8 bases outside the gene matches. The CDR3 totals 15 residues. This CDR3 reads CASGRGGSSYNEQFF. CDR3 DNA: TGTGCCAGTGGAAGGGGCGGGAGTTCCTACAATGAGCAGTTCTTC.

The chain couples TRBV25-1 to TRBJ2-1, with 7 positions matching TRBD2. Trimming cost V 3 bases and J 7 bases; bases outside gene matches: 18. This CDR3 spans 18 amino acids. CDR1 and CDR2 (germline): MGHDK, SYGVNS. The CDR3 spells CASSDLGRVAGIRNEQFF. The CDR3 coding sequence is TGTGCCAGCAGTGACCTTGGGCGGGTAGCGGGTATCAGAAATGAGCAGTTCTTC.

This chain uses TRBV19 with TRBJ2-7, with TRBD2 matching over 13 bases. CDR1 and CDR2 from the germline V gene are LNHDA and SQIVND (reference sequence). The CDR3 covers 15 residues. J was trimmed by 2 bases and V by 3 bases; bases with no gene match: 1. The CDR3 sequence: CASSMGTSGAYEQYF. DNA of the CDR3: TGTGCCAGTAGTATGGGGACTAGCGGGGCCTACGAGCAGTACTTC.

This sequence joins TRBV4-1 and TRBJ2-1; 8 bases agree with TRBD2. The trim removed 8 bases at V and 3 bases at J, leaving 6 bases unmatched. The V gene's germline CDR1 is MGHRA and CDR2 YSYEKL. The CDR3 runs 14 residues. The CDR3 reads CASGNSGNYNEQFF. As DNA, the CDR3 is TGCGCCAGCGGAAATAGCGGGAACTACAATGAGCAGTTCTTC.

The rearrangement links TRBV5-6 to TRBJ1-2, with a tentative D call TRBD1 (5 bases). From germline, CDR1 is SGHDT and CDR2 YYEEEE. This CDR3 contains 14 residues. V was cut by 0 bases and J by 8 bases, with 14 bases left in between. CDR3 loop: CASSLAGRAGGYTF. Written as DNA, the CDR3 is TGTGCCAGCAGCTTGGCCGGCAGGGCCGGCGGCTACACCTTC.

According to its frequency, this clone is medium-sized. The chain carries TRBV5-5 and TRBJ2-3, with D unclear. The CDR3 consists of 12 residues. Germline values: CDR1 SGHKS, CDR2 YYEKEE (reference sequence). Trimming stripped 2 bases from V and 7 bases from J, with 8 bases between. The CDR3: CASSFFLHTQYF. As DNA, the CDR3 is TGTGCCAGCAGCTTTTTCCTCCATACGCAGTATTTT.

V usage is TRBV7-2 and J usage is TRBJ1-5, with D tentatively TRBD1 (6 bases). The V end was cut by 5 bases, the J end by 11 bases, with 19 bases between. CDR3 size: 14 residues. Per germline, CDR1 SGHTA and CDR2 FQGNSA. CDR3 DNA sequence: TGTGCCAGCAGCCTATCGGGCGGGGGCACCTCCCAGCATTTT. Amino acids: CASSLSGGGTSQHF.

This rearrangement joins TRBV19 to TRBJ2-3, with D perhaps matching TRBD1 (6 bases). The V gene lost 7 bases and the J gene lost 2 bases, with 19 bases spanning the gap. This CDR3 is 16 amino acids long. CDR1 and CDR2 from the germline V gene are LNHDA and SQIVND (reference sequence). CDR3 sequence reads: CASTPNPTGYTDTQYF. CDR3 sequence (DNA): TGTGCCAGTACCCCAAACCCGACAGGATACACAGATACGCAGTATTTT.

The V call is TRBV15, the J call TRBJ2-5; 7 bases are shared with TRBD2. Per germline, CDR1 LNHNV and CDR2 YYDKDF (reference sequence). This CDR3 is 14 amino acids long. V was clipped by 2 bases and J by 5 bases; unmatched bases: 5. CDR3 coding DNA: TGTGCCACCAGCAGATCTGTACTAGCGGAGACCCAGTACTTC. The encoded protein is CATSRSVLAETQYF.

The chain carries TRBV7-7 and TRBJ2-5, with 9 bases lining up with TRBD1. The junction had 5 bases not matched to a gene; V was cut back by 5 bases and J by 1 base. Per germline, CDR1 SSHAT and CDR2 FNYEAQ (reference sequence). The CDR3 covers 15 residues. This chain's CDR3 is CASSRGTGRQETQYF. The DNA of the CDR3 is TGTGCCAGCAGCCGAGGGACAGGGCGCCAAGAGACCCAGTACTTC.